These 6 T cell receptor beta chains came from one sample sequenced in a study of blood T cell repertoires in COVID-19. The assay was immunoSEQ multiplex PCR, and TCRdb's table has in-frame clones only and misses some. The profile shows approximately 170,000 clones, around four fifths of them singletons. Sequencing input: PBMCs or T cells enriched from blood (not recorded which). Every receptor here comes from a woman aged 45-65 years in a cohort exposed to, infected with or recovered from COVID-19 (not recorded which).

The chain couples TRBV7-9 to TRBJ2-5; 7 nucleotides agree with TRBD2. J gave up 1 base and V 5 bases, and 4 bases lay outside the gene matches. Germline loops: CDR1 SEHNR, CDR2 FQNEAQ (reference sequence). CDR3 length equals 14 residues. The CDR3 protein is CASSQGTIQETQYF. CDR3 nucleotides: TGTGCCAGCAGCCAAGGGACTATCCAAGAGACCCAGTACTTC.

The chain recombines TRBV10-3 with TRBJ2-3, with 8 bases lining up with TRBD2. With 10 bases clipped from V and 4 bases from J, the junction kept 13 bases outside the gene matches. Germline CDR1 is ENHRY and CDR2 is SYGVKD. The CDR3 length is 15 residues. The CDR3 protein is CATNLGTSLADTQYF. CDR3 in DNA: TGTGCCACGAACCTCGGGACTAGTCTTGCAGATACGCAGTATTTT.

The gene calls are TRBV5-1 and TRBJ2-7, with D hard to call. V was shortened by 4 bases and J by 5 bases, with 16 bases between the two germline ends. Germline CDR1 is SGHRS and CDR2 is YFSETQ. CDR3 length equals 14 residues. The CDR3 sequence is CASSPREKSDEQYF. The DNA for the CDR3 is TGCGCCAGCAGCCCGCGAGAAAAAAGCGACGAGCAGTACTTC.

The rearrangement uses TRBV3-1 (or the pseudogene TRBV3-2) and TRBJ2-7, with TRBD2 matching 7 bases. J gave up 2 bases and V 1 base, and 5 bases lay outside the gene matches. The CDR3 covers 15 residues. Germline V gene data show CDR1 as LGHDT and CDR2 as YNNKEL (reference sequence). The CDR3 reads CASSQGVAGPYEQYF. CDR3 DNA sequence: TGTGCCAGCAGCCAAGGGGTAGCGGGTCCCTACGAGCAGTACTTC.

V usage is TRBV7-8 and J usage is TRBJ2-1; TRBD2 aligns across 12 bases. The V gene's germline CDR1 is SGHVS and CDR2 FQNEAQ. CDR3 length equals 14 residues. The ends lost 5 bases at V and 7 bases at J; junction bases unmatched: 3. The CDR3 reads CASSVLAGGNEQFF. CDR3 nucleotide sequence: TGTGCCAGCAGCGTACTAGCGGGGGGTAATGAGCAGTTCTTC.

The chain has TRBV6-6 and TRBJ2-5; 7 nucleotides align to TRBD1. V shed 2 bases, J shed 3 bases, and the junction held 3 bases outside the gene matches. The germline gives CDR1 MNHNY, CDR2 SVGAGI (reference sequence). The CDR3 has 14 amino acids. The CDR3 coding sequence is TGTGCCAGCAGTTACGGGGACAGCAAAGAGACCCAGTACTTC. Its translation: CASSYGDSKETQYF.